This T cell receptor beta chain is drawn from a study of control samples from healthy donors and cancer patients. V gave up 1 base and J gave up 1 base, with 13 bases separating them. This CDR3 spans 16 amino acids. Germline V CDR1 and CDR2: SGHTA, FQGNSA. Sequenced by immunoSEQ multiplex PCR; TCRdb stores in-frame clones only, minus some. Of about 140,000 clones listed, 88% are singletons. The sequenced material came from blood. This TCR was recovered from a man aged 18 to 35 in good health. This chain connects TRBV7-2 to TRBJ2-5; D is ambiguous. This chain's CDR3 is CASSLVPGSLQETQYF. The DNA of the CDR3 is TGTGCCAGCAGCTTAGTCCCTGGCAGTCTCCAAGAGACCCAGTACTTC.